These 30 T cell receptor beta chains originate from one sample sequenced in a study of post-analysis software for immune sequencing data. Notes on the study in general: TRBV segments more frequent in patients than in controls numbered several and included TRBV5-6, TRBV5-1 and TRBV20-1.

Unique molecular identifiers had been added to the TCR beta cDNA libraries. A single record per CDR3 protein comes from TCRdb applying MiXCR to the PCR reads. This table holds about 620,000 distinct CDR3 sequences, roughly 47% found once. Antigens of these TCRs are unknown. Sequenced input: blood. These receptors were collected from a girl under 18 with multiple sclerosis.

The V call is TRBV20-1, the J call TRBJ2-7; the D call may be TRBD1 or TRBD2 (5 bases each). Germline V gives CDR1 DFQATT, CDR2 SNEGSKA (reference sequence). V dropped 6 bases and J dropped 7 bases, with 19 bases sitting between them. There are 13 residues in the CDR3. CDR3 sequence: CSAATGTGEEQYF. In DNA form, the CDR3 reads TGCAGTGCCGCCACCGGGACCGGGGAAGAGCAGTACTTC.

J is TRBJ1-2 and V is TRBV10-3; unclear D gene. The germline gives CDR1 ENHRY, CDR2 SYGVKD. This CDR3 spans 13 amino acids. The ends were cut back, 4 bases at V and 6 bases at J, with 12 bases in the middle. CDR3 loop: CAISGSEVDGYTF. CDR3 nucleotides: TGTGCCATCAGTGGATCCGAAGTGGATGGCTACACCTTC.

This clonotype appeared a few times. This chain joins TRBV20-1 and TRBJ1-5; no reliable D call. V lost 5 bases to trimming and J lost 3 bases, with 11 bases between them. The CDR3 has 13 amino acids. Germline CDR1 is DFQATT and CDR2 is SNEGSKA (reference sequence). As DNA, the CDR3 is TGCAGTGCTCGGAATCTCGACAATCAGCCCCAGCATTTT. The encoded protein is CSARNLDNQPQHF.

This clonotype occurred many times. The V gene is TRBV6-4, the J gene TRBJ2-1, with D perhaps matching TRBD1 or TRBD2 (5 bases each). The CDR3 is 14 amino acids. Germline-derived CDR1 and CDR2 are MRHNA and SNTAGT. V lost 2 bases to trimming and J lost 7 bases, with 12 bases between them. The DNA for the CDR3 is TGTGCCAGCAGTGACCAGTTATGGGGGAATGAGCAGTTCTTC. It specifies CASSDQLWGNEQFF.

The chain is built from TRBV12-3 or TRBV12-4 and TRBJ2-1, with 7 bases aligning to TRBD1. The junction had 3 bases not matched to a gene; V was cut back by 3 bases and J by 4 bases. This CDR3 is built from 14 residues. This chain's CDR3 is CASSFGGQYNEQFF. The CDR3 nucleotides read TGTGCCAGCAGTTTTGGGGGACAGTACAATGAGCAGTTCTTC.

Notes on this clonotype: The junction does not match germline at one end; this may be a read error. The V gene is TRBV7-9, the J gene TRBJ2-5, with 9 bases aligning to TRBD1. The V gene's germline CDR1 is SEHNR and CDR2 FQNEAQ (reference sequence). This CDR3 has 13 residues. The CDR3 nucleotides read TGTGCCAGTAACAGGGGGCGCGTTGAGACCCAGTGCTTC. This encodes CASNRGRVETQCF.

This clonotype turned up a few times. This chain joins TRBV6-6 and TRBJ2-7, with TRBD2 matching over 10 bases. Looked up from germline, CDR1 is MNHNY and CDR2 is SVGAGI (reference sequence). This CDR3 is built from 17 residues. V was clipped by 6 bases and J by 4 bases; unmatched bases: 15. CDR3: CASRAPHGAGGPYEQYF. As DNA, the CDR3 is TGTGCCAGCAGAGCTCCCCATGGAGCGGGAGGGCCTTACGAGCAGTACTTC.

The chain joins TRBV2 to TRBJ2-3, with D possibly TRBD1 on 5 matching bases. V dropped 1 base and J dropped 2 bases, with 7 bases sitting between them. Germline V gene lookup returns CDR1 SNHLY and CDR2 FYNNEI. The CDR3 is 14 residues long. The CDR3 is CASSEVGATDTQYF. The CDR3 DNA is TGTGCCAGCAGTGAAGTTGGGGCCACAGATACGCAGTATTTT.

The genes are TRBV20-1 and TRBJ2-3, with unresolved D. CDR1 and CDR2 (germline): DFQATT, SNEGSKA (reference sequence). Between the trimmed V and J ends, which lost 6 bases and 0 bases, there was a span of 7 bases. The CDR3 sequence is 12 residues long. CDR3: CSAEGSTDTQYF. The CDR3 DNA follows: TGCAGTGCGGAAGGTAGCACAGATACGCAGTATTTT.

V usage is TRBV4-1 and J usage is TRBJ1-1; TRBD1 agrees at 9 bases. The CDR3 runs to 13 residues. The ends lost 6 bases at V and 5 bases at J; junction bases unmatched: 4. In germline, CDR1 is MGHRA, CDR2 YSYEKL. For the CDR3, the DNA is TGCGCCAGCAGGGCACAGGGGGCTACTGAAGCTTTCTTT. Protein product: CASRAQGATEAFF.

This clonotype was detected once. This chain joins TRBV7-9 and TRBJ1-1; 8 bases match TRBD1. In germline, CDR1 is SEHNR, CDR2 FQNEAQ (reference sequence). Losses at the gene ends were 5 bases for V and 8 bases for J; bases not matched to a gene: 13. This CDR3 is 15 amino acids long. The CDR3 here is CASSPPNRGKGEAFF. In DNA, the CDR3 is TGTGCCAGCAGCCCACCCAACAGGGGGAAGGGGGAAGCTTTCTTT. Based on the CDR3 plus reference TRBV7-9 and TRBJ1-1, the full variable domain is DTGVSQNPRHKITKRGQNVTFRCDPISEHNRLYWYRQTLGQGPEFLTYFQNEAQLEKSRLLSDRFSAERPKGSFSTLEIQRTEQGDSAMYLCASSPPNRGKGEAFFGQGTRLTVV.

This clonotype was counted a few times. The rearrangement joins TRBV9 to TRBJ1-4; D is uncertain. Looked up from germline, CDR1 is SGDLS and CDR2 is YYNGEE. The CDR3 has 14 residues. V dropped 0 bases and J dropped 4 bases, with 7 bases sitting between them. The CDR3 DNA reads TGTGCCAGCAGCGTAGCCCCCCATAATGAAAAACTGTTTTTT. This gives the protein CASSVAPHNEKLFF.

J is TRBJ1-2 and V is TRBV7-9; D is ambiguous. The CDR3 consists of 14 residues. The V end lost 4 bases, the J end lost 8 bases, and 17 bases lay between the germline ends. Germline CDR1 reads SEHNR; CDR2 reads FQNEAQ (reference sequence). Here the CDR3 DNA reads TGTGCCAGCAGCTCCCGACCGACCCTTCGGGGCTACACCTTC. Translation: CASSSRPTLRGYTF.

This clonotype occurred a few times. This rearrangement joins TRBV10-3 to TRBJ2-4, with 10 bases lining up with TRBD2. Germline CDR1 reads ENHRY; CDR2 reads SYGVKD. The CDR3 runs to 17 residues. Trimming took 0 bases from V and 8 from J; bases not matched to a gene: 10. The CDR3 DNA sequence: TGTGCCATCAGTGAGTCGAGTCTAGCGGGAGACGGAGACATTCAGTACTTC. Encoded protein: CAISESSLAGDGDIQYF.

This chain links TRBV10-3 with TRBJ2-2; 7 nucleotides align to TRBD1. V lost 10 bases, J lost 2 bases, and 4 bases stayed unmatched. The germline gives CDR1 ENHRY, CDR2 SYGVKD. This CDR3 has 13 residues. CDR3 in DNA: TGTGCCACCCGACAGGGAAACACCGGGGAGCTGTTTTTT. Protein: CATRQGNTGELFF.

The chain uses TRBV5-1 and TRBJ1-1; TRBD1 matches at 7 bases. The CDR3 loop spans 17 amino acids. J was trimmed by 2 bases and V by 4 bases; bases with no gene match: 14. Germline loops: CDR1 SGHRS, CDR2 YFSETQ. The CDR3 spells CASSRTVRGRANTEAFF. The CDR3 DNA reads as TGCGCCAGCAGCCGGACGGTAAGGGGGCGGGCAAACACTGAAGCTTTCTTT.

The chain links TRBV6-5 to TRBJ1-2; the D gene is possibly TRBD1 (6 bases). Germline CDR1 is MNHEY and CDR2 is SVGAGI. Trimming removed 7 bases from V and 8 bases from J, with 23 bases in between. The CDR3 consists of 15 residues. The CDR3 nucleotides are TGTGCCAGCACATCACCGACTTGGGGGGCAGGGGGCTACACCTTC. Its translation is CASTSPTWGAGGYTF.

This chain connects TRBV5-1 to TRBJ1-4; TRBD1 is a possible D gene (6 bases). The V gene's germline CDR1 is SGHRS and CDR2 YFSETQ. The CDR3 has 14 amino acids. Trimming shortened V by 6 bases and J by 3 bases, and 12 bases separated the two germline ends. CDR3 in DNA: TGCGCCAGCAATCCCGGACAGCCTAATGAAAAACTGTTTTTT. This encodes CASNPGQPNEKLFF.

This clonotype was found a few times. The rearrangement links TRBV6-5 to TRBJ2-4; 7 bases agree with TRBD1. With V trimmed by 6 bases and J by 9 bases, 14 bases remained unmatched. This CDR3 is built from 15 residues. Per germline, CDR1 MNHEY and CDR2 SVGAGI. The CDR3 DNA follows: TGTGCCAGCAGCATTGATTACAGGGGTTACGGCATTCAGTACTTC. Its translation is CASSIDYRGYGIQYF.

The rearrangement joins TRBV4-3 to TRBJ2-7; D perhaps matches TRBD2 (6 bases). The V and J ends lost 0 bases and 2 bases respectively, with 26 bases between them. This CDR3 is 20 amino acids long. Germline values: CDR1 LGHNA, CDR2 YSLEER. The CDR3 is CASSQETQVWGVGDPYEQYF. CDR3 nucleotide sequence: TGCGCCAGCAGCCAAGAGACCCAGGTGTGGGGGGTCGGGGACCCCTACGAGCAGTACTTC.

This clonotype appeared a few times. This rearrangement joins TRBV2 to TRBJ2-1; the D is unclear. The germline V and J ends were trimmed by 6 bases and 5 bases, with 14 bases remaining between them. The germline gives CDR1 SNHLY, CDR2 FYNNEI. The CDR3 contains 14 residues. In nucleotides, the CDR3 is TGTGCCAGCAGGGAACTACCACTGAACAATGAGCAGTTCTTC. It codes for CASRELPLNNEQFF.

In regard to this clonotype: A read error may explain this, as a much larger clone is one base away. The chain carries TRBV5-1 and TRBJ2-5, with 9 positions matching TRBD2. The CDR3 consists of 16 residues. Germline V gives CDR1 SGHRS, CDR2 YFSETQ. J lost 9 bases, V lost 3 bases, and 15 bases had no gene match. This chain's CDR3 is CASSSALRGGVEAQYF. Here the CDR3 DNA reads TGCGCCAGCAGCTCGGCTTTGCGGGGGGGCGTTGAGGCCCAGTACTTC.

The chain is built from TRBV12-3 or TRBV12-4 and TRBJ2-1, with a weak D call TRBD2 (7 bases). The CDR3 runs 12 residues. The ends were cut back, 3 bases at V and 12 bases at J, with 12 bases in the middle. The CDR3 coding sequence is TGTGCCAGCAGTTTGGAGGGGGGGGGGCAGTTCTTC. Protein product: CASSLEGGGQFF.

The chain is built from TRBV3-1 and TRBJ2-1, with 8 bases identical to TRBD2. The CDR3 consists of 15 residues. Germline values: CDR1 LGHDT, CDR2 YNNKEL (reference sequence). V shed 1 base and J 4 bases; nucleotides not matched to a gene: 3. CDR3 DNA sequence: TGTGCCAGCAGCCAAGTGACTAGCGCGTACAATGAGCAGTTCTTC. Encoded protein: CASSQVTSAYNEQFF.

The CDR3 DNA is TGTGCCAGCAGGAGGGGGACTACAAACCCGCAGTTCTTC. Encoded protein: CASRRGTTNPQFF. The rearrangement uses TRBV12-3 or TRBV12-4 and TRBJ2-1, with D possibly being TRBD2 (7 bases). This CDR3 is built from 13 residues. Trimming stripped 6 bases from V and 12 bases from J, with 18 bases between.

This clonotype was seen a handful of times. The gene calls are TRBV5-5 and TRBJ1-4; D perhaps matches TRBD1 (5 bases). V lost 4 bases, J lost 6 bases, and 13 bases lay in between. This CDR3 comprises 14 residues. In germline, CDR1 is SGHKS, CDR2 YYEKEE (reference sequence). CDR3 nucleotide sequence: TGTGCCAGCAGCCCTAGGGGAGGGGATGAAAAACTGTTTTTT. This gives the protein CASSPRGGDEKLFF.

This clonotype has only one observation. The chain employs TRBV4-1 and TRBJ1-5; D uncertain. V lost 2 bases, J lost 2 bases, and 10 bases lay in between. In germline, CDR1 is MGHRA, CDR2 YSYEKL. The CDR3 consists of 15 residues. The CDR3 loop reads CASSQSKRRNQPQHF. CDR3 DNA sequence: TGCGCCAGCAGCCAAAGTAAGCGGCGCAATCAGCCCCAGCATTTT.

The chain combines TRBV20-1 with TRBJ1-1; D is possibly TRBD1 (5 bases). CDR1 and CDR2 from the germline V gene are DFQATT and SNEGSKA (reference sequence). The V and J ends lost 1 base and 6 bases respectively, with 21 bases between them. This CDR3 contains 16 residues. The CDR3 bases are TGCAGTGCTAGAGTTCCAGGGTGGGAAAGAAACGCTGAAGCTTTCTTT. This codes for CSARVPGWERNAEAFF.

V gene TRBV20-1 combines with J gene TRBJ1-6; D gene ambiguous. V dropped 3 bases and J dropped 8 bases, with 17 bases sitting between them. The germline gives CDR1 DFQATT, CDR2 SNEGSKA (reference sequence). The CDR3 loop spans 15 amino acids. The CDR3 DNA sequence: TGCAGTGCTAGGAAGGGAGGACTAGTTGATTCACCCCTCCACTTT. It encodes CSARKGGLVDSPLHF.

This clonotype was observed a few times. The chain combines TRBV12-3 or TRBV12-4 with TRBJ1-1; D is unclear. V lost 6 bases to trimming and J lost 3 bases, with 8 bases between them. The CDR3 is 12 amino acids. The CDR3 DNA sequence: TGTGCCAGCAGACTAGGACACACTGAAGCTTTCTTT. It specifies CASRLGHTEAFF.